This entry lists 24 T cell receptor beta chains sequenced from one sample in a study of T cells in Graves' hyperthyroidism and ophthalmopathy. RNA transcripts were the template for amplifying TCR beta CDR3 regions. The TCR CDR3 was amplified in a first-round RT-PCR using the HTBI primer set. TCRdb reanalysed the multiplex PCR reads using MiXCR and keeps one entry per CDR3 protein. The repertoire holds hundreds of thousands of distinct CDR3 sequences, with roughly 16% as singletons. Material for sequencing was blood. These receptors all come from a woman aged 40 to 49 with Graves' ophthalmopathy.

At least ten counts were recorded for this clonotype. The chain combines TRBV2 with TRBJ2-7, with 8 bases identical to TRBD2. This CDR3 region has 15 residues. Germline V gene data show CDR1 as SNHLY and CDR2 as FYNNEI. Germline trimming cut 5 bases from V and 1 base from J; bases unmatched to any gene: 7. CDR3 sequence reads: CASSRLVAGSYEQYF. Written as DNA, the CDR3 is TGTGCCAGCAGTCGGTTGGTAGCGGGGTCCTACGAGCAGTACTTC.

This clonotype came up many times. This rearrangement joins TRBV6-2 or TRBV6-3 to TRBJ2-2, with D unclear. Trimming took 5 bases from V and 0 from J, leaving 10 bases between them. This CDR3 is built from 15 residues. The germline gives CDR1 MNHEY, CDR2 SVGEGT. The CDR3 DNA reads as TGTGCCAGCAGTCTGAGCACTTCGAACACCGGGGAGCTGTTTTTT. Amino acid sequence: CASSLSTSNTGELFF.

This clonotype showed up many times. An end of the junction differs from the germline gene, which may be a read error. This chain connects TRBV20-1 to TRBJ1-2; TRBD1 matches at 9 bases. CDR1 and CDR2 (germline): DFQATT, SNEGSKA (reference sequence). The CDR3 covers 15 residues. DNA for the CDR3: TGCAGTGCTCGAGAAGTATCCACAGGGGGCTTTGGCTACACCTTC. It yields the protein CSAREVSTGGFGYTF.

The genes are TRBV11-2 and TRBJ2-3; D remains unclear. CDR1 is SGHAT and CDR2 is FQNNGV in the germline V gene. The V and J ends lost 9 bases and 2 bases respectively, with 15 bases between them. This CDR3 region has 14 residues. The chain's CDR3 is CASSISQPTDTQYF. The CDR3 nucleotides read TGTGCCAGTAGTATTTCACAGCCCACAGATACGCAGTATTTT. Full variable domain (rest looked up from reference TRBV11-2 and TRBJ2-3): EAGVAQSPRYKIIEKRQSVAFWCNPISGHATLYWYQQILGQGPKLLIQFQNNGVVDDSQLPKDRFSAERLKGVDSTLKIQPAKLEDSAVYLCASSISQPTDTQYFGPGTRLTVL.

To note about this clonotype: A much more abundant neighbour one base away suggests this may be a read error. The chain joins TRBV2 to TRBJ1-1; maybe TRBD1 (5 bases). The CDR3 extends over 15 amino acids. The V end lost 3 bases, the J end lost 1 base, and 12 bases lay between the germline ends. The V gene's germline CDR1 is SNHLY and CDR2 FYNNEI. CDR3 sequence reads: CASSDGGMGNTEAFF. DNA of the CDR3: TGTGCCAGCAGTGATGGGGGAATGGGGAACACTGAAGCTTTCTTT.

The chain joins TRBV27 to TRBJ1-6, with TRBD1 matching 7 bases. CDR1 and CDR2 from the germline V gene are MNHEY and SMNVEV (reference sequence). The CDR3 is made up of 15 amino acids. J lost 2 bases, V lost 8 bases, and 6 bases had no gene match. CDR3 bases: TGTGCCAGCGCAGGGGGTATCACCTATAATTCACCCCTCCACTTT. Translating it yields CASAGGITYNSPLHF.

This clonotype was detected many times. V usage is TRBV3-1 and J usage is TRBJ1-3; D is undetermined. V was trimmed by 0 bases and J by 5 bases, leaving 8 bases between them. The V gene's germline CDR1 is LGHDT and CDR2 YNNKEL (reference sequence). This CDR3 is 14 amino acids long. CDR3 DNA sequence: TGTGCCAGCAGCCAAGATTCCCGTAGAAACACCATATATTTT. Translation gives CASSQDSRRNTIYF.

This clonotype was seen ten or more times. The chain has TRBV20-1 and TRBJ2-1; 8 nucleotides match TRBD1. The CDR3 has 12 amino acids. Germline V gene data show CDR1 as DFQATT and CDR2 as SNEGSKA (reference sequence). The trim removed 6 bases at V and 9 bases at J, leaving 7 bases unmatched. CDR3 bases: TGCAGTGCAGGACAGGGTGATAGTGAGCAGTTCTTC. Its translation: CSAGQGDSEQFF.

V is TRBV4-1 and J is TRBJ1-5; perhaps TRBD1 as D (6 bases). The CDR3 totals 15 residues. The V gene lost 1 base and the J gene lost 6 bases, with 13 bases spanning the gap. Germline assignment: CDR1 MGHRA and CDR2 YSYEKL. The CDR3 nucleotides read TGCGCCAGCAGCCAAGTGGGGGGGCGGCGTCAGCCCCAGCATTTT. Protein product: CASSQVGGRRQPQHF.

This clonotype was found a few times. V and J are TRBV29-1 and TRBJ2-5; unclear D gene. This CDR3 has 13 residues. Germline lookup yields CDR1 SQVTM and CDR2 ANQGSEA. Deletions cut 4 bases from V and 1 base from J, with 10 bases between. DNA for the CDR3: TGCAGCGTTGGGTCGTCCTTCCAAGAGACCCAGTACTTC. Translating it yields CSVGSSFQETQYF.

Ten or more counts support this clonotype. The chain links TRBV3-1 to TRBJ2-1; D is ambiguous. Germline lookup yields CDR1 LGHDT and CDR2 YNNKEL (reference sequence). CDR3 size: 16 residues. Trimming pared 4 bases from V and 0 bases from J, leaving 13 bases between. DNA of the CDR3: TGTGCCAGCAGCCCTTTTGGGGTGAACTCCTACAATGAGCAGTTCTTC. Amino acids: CASSPFGVNSYNEQFF.

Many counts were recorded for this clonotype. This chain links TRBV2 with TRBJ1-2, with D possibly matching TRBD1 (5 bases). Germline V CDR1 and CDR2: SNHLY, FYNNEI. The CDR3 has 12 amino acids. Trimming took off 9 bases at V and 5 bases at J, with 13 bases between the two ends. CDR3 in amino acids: CASTGTRYGYTF. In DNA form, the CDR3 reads TGTGCCAGTACCGGGACCCGGTATGGCTACACCTTC.

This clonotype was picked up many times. CDR3 nucleotide sequence: TGTGCCAGCAGTTACAGGGGGGACACAGATACGCAGTATTTT. It translates to CASSYRGDTDTQYF. The chain couples TRBV2 to TRBJ2-3; 8 bases map to TRBD1. There are 14 residues in the CDR3. Germline assignment: CDR1 SNHLY and CDR2 FYNNEI. Losses at the gene ends were 5 bases for V and 2 bases for J; bases not matched to a gene: 3.

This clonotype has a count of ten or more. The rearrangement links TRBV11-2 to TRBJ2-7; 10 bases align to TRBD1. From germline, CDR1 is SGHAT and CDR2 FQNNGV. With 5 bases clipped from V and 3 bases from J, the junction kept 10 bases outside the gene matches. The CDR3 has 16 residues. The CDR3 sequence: CASSESWDRGLYEQYF. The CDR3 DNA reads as TGTGCCAGCAGCGAGTCGTGGGACAGGGGACTCTACGAGCAGTACTTC.

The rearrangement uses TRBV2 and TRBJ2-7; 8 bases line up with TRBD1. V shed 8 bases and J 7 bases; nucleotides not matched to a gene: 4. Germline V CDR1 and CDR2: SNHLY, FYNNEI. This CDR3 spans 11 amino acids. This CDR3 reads CASWTGTEQYF. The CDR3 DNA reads TGTGCCAGCTGGACAGGGACAGAGCAGTACTTC. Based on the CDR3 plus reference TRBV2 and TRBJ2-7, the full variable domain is EPEVTQTPSHQVTQMGQEVILRCVPISNHLYFYWYRQILGQKVEFLVSFYNNEISEKSEIFDDQFSVERPDGSNFTLKIRSTKLEDSAMYFCASWTGTEQYFGPGTRLTVT.

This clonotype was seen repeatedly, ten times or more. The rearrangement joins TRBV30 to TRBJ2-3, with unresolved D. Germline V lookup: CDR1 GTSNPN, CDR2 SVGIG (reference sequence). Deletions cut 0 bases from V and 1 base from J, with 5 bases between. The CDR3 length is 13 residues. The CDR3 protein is CAWSVSGTDTQYF. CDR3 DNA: TGTGCCTGGAGTGTAAGTGGCACAGATACGCAGTATTTT.

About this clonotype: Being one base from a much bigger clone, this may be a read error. CDR3: CASSLRSNEQFF. The CDR3 DNA sequence: TGTGCCAGCAGCCTCCGAAGCAATGAGCAGTTCTTC. V usage is TRBV3-1 and J usage is TRBJ2-1; D uncertain. Looked up from germline, CDR1 is LGHDT and CDR2 is YNNKEL (reference sequence). Trimming cost V 4 bases and J 6 bases, with 7 bases left between them. This CDR3 contains 12 residues.

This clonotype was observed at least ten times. The CDR3 loop is CSGRSHQETQYF. CDR3 DNA sequence: TGCAGTGGACGTAGTCACCAAGAGACCCAGTACTTC. The rearrangement joins TRBV20-1 to TRBJ2-5; D gene unclear. The CDR3 has 12 residues. Per the germline V gene, CDR1 is DFQATT and CDR2 is SNEGSKA (reference sequence). Trimming removed 7 bases from V and 0 bases from J, with 9 bases in between.

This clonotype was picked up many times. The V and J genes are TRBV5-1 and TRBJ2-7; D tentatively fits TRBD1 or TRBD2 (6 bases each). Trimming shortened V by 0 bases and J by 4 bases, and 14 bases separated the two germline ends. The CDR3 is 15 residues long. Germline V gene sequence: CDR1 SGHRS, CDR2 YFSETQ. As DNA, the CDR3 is TGCGCCAGCAGCTTGGTCGCCACAGGGACTTACGAGCAGTACTTC. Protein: CASSLVATGTYEQYF.

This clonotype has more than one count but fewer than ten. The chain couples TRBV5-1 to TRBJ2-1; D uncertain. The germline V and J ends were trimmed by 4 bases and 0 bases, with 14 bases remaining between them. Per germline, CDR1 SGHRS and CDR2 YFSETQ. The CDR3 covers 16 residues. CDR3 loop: CASSGSLYSSYNEQFF. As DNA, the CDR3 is TGCGCCAGCAGCGGCAGCCTCTACAGCTCCTACAATGAGCAGTTCTTC.

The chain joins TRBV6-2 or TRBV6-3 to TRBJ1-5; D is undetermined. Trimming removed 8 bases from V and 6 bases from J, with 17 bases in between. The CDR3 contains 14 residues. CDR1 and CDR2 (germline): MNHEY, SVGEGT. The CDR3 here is CASAEVGFGQPQHF. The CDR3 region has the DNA TGTGCCAGCGCCGAAGTAGGTTTCGGTCAGCCCCAGCATTTT.

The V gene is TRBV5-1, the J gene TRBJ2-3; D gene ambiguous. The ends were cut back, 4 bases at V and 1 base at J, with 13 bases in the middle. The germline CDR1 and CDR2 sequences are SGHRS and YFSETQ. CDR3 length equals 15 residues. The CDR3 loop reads CASSIGRGGTDTQYF. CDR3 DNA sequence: TGCGCCAGCAGCATAGGACGTGGGGGCACAGATACGCAGTATTTT.

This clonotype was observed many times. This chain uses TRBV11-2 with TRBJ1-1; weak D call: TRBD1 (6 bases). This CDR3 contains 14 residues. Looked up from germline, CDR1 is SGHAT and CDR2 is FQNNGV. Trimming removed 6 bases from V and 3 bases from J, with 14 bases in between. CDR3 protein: CASRPVRGDTEAFF. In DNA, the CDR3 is TGTGCCAGCAGGCCTGTAAGGGGGGACACTGAAGCTTTCTTT.

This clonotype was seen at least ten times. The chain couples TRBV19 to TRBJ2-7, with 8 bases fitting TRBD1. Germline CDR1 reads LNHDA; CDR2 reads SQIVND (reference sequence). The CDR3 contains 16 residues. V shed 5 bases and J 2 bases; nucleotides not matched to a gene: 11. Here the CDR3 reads CASSASTGTGPYEQYF. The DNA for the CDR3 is TGTGCCAGTAGTGCCTCTACCGGGACAGGCCCCTACGAGCAGTACTTC.